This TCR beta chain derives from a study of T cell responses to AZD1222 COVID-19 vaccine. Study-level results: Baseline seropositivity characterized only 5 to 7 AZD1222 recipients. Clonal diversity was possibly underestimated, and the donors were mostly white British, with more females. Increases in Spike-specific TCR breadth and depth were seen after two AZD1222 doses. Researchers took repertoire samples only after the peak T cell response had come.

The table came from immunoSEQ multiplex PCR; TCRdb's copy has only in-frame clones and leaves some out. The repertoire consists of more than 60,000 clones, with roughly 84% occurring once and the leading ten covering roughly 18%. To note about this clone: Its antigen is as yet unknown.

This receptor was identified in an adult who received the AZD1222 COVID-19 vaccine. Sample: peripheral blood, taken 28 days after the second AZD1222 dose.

The CDR3 DNA is TGTGCCAGCAGTTGGAGGGACGGGCGTGGAGAAGGCTACACCTTC. Translation: CASSWRDGRGEGYTF. The chain employs TRBV6-2 or TRBV6-3 and TRBJ1-2; TRBD1 might be the D (5 bases). V lost 4 bases and J lost 8, with 20 bases in between. The CDR3 has 15 residues. Germline values: CDR1 MNHEY, CDR2 SVGEGT.